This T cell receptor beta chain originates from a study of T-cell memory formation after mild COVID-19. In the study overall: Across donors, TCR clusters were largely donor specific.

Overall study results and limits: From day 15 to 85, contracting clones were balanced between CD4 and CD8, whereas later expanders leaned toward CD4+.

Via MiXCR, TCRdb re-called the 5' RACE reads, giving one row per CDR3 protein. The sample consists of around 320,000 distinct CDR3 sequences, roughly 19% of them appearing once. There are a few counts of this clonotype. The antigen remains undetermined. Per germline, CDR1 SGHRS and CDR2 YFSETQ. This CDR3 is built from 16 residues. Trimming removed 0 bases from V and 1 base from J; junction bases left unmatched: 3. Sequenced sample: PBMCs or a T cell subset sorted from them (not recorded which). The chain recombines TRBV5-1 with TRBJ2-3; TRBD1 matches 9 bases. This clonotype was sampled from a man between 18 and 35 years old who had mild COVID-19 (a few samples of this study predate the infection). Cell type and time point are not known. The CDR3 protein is CASSLEQGAGTDTQYF. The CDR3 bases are TGCGCCAGCAGCTTGGAACAGGGGGCCGGCACAGATACGCAGTATTTT.